These 11 T cell receptor beta chains share one sample of origin, sequenced in a study of beta chain features in type 1 diabetes. All of the isolated RNA was reverse transcribed, so expressed TCRB transcripts were sequenced. Profiled with immunoSEQ multiplex PCR; TCRdb holds only in-frame clones, not every one. The sample shows 250,000 to 350,000 clones, approximately 9.9% of them seen only once. The specimen sequenced was naive CD4+ T cells from blood. These receptors were collected from a woman aged 25-40 years in good health.

The gene calls are TRBV2 and TRBJ2-7; 11 nucleotides agree with TRBD1. This CDR3 has 15 residues. Trimming took 4 bases from V and 0 from J; bases not matched to a gene: 2. In germline, CDR1 is SNHLY, CDR2 FYNNEI. This chain's CDR3 is CASSGDRGSSYEQYF. CDR3 nucleotide sequence: TGTGCCAGCAGTGGGGACAGGGGGAGCTCCTACGAGCAGTACTTC.

This clone turned up a few times. V gene TRBV28 combines with J gene TRBJ2-7; 10 bases fit TRBD2. The CDR3 contains 13 residues. The junction had 9 bases not matched to a gene; V was cut back by 5 bases and J by 11 bases. Per germline, CDR1 MDHEN and CDR2 SYDVKM. CDR3 bases: TGTGCCAGCAGTCAATCAGTCCTAGCGGGAGAGTACTTC. Translating gives CASSQSVLAGEYF.

The chain links TRBV27 to TRBJ2-3; 7 bases are shared with TRBD1. This CDR3 is built from 17 residues. With V trimmed by 5 bases and J by 5 bases, 16 bases remained unmatched. CDR1 is MNHEY, CDR2 SMNVEV, per germline (reference sequence). CDR3 in amino acids: CASSPLGSRQGVDTQYF. DNA of the CDR3: TGTGCCAGCAGTCCCCTGGGGAGTAGGCAGGGGGTAGATACGCAGTATTTT.

This clone occurred a few times. This chain joins TRBV9 and TRBJ2-7; D is ambiguous. Germline values: CDR1 SGDLS, CDR2 YYNGEE. With 0 bases removed from V and 5 bases from J, the gap between germline ends came to 9 bases. The CDR3 has 13 residues. As DNA, the CDR3 is TGTGCCAGCAGCGTAGGAGGAAGGAACGAGCAGTACTTC. Amino acids: CASSVGGRNEQYF.

This clone turned up a few times. The rearrangement links TRBV2 to TRBJ2-1; the D gene is possibly TRBD1 (5 bases). CDR3 length: 14 residues. Per the germline V gene, CDR1 is SNHLY and CDR2 is FYNNEI. Trimming removed 1 base from V and 4 bases from J, with 8 bases in between. The chain's CDR3 is CASSEDRSYNEQFF. CDR3 DNA sequence: TGTGCCAGCAGTGAAGACAGGTCGTACAATGAGCAGTTCTTC.

This clone turned up a few times. This chain joins TRBV5-4 and TRBJ1-1, with D perhaps matching TRBD1 (6 bases). There are 11 residues in the CDR3. Germline V gene data show CDR1 as SGHNT and CDR2 as YYREEE (reference sequence). The germline V and J ends were trimmed by 4 bases and 8 bases, with 9 bases remaining between them. CDR3 in amino acids: CASSTGQEAFF. CDR3 nucleotide sequence: TGTGCCAGCAGCACTGGACAGGAAGCTTTCTTT.

J is TRBJ2-3 and V is TRBV29-1, with D possibly TRBD2 on 6 matching bases. This CDR3 spans 13 amino acids. The V gene's germline CDR1 is SQVTM and CDR2 ANQGSEA. Trimming stripped 8 bases from V and 0 bases from J, with 12 bases between. The CDR3 DNA reads TGCAGCCTCCGGGGACTCAGCACAGATACGCAGTATTTT. Protein: CSLRGLSTDTQYF.

This clone was recorded a few times. The CDR3 coding sequence is TGTGCCAGCTCACCACCGGGGCCCTTGTCGTATTTT. Protein product: CASSPPGPLSYF. The rearrangement uses TRBV18 and TRBJ2-3; D is perhaps TRBD1 (5 bases). V lost 0 bases and J 14 bases, leaving 12 bases between the germline ends. This CDR3 is 12 amino acids long. CDR1 KGHSH and CDR2 LQKENI come from the germline V gene.

This clone was picked up a small number of times. This rearrangement joins TRBV5-6 to TRBJ2-7; 11 positions match TRBD2. Germline loops: CDR1 SGHDT, CDR2 YYEEEE. Germline trimming cut 4 bases from V and 4 bases from J; bases unmatched to any gene: 7. This CDR3 has 15 residues. The CDR3 sequence is CASSGRLAGLYEQYF. As DNA, the CDR3 is TGTGCCAGCAGCGGTAGACTAGCGGGATTGTACGAGCAGTACTTC.

This clone turned up a few times. The chain employs TRBV30 and TRBJ2-5, with D perhaps matching TRBD1 (7 bases). Trimming left V 0 bases short and J 4 bases short, with 15 bases between. The CDR3 is 15 amino acids. The germline CDR1 and CDR2 sequences are GTSNPN and SVGIG (reference sequence). CDR3: CAWSVPGGRGETQYF. DNA of the CDR3: TGTGCCTGGAGTGTACCAGGGGGGCGCGGAGAGACCCAGTACTTC. Using reference TRBV30 and TRBJ2-5 for the parts outside the CDR3, the full variable domain is SQTIHQWPATLVQPVGSPLSLECTVEGTSNPNLYWYRQAAGRGLQLLFYSVGIGQISSEVPQNLSASRPQDRQFILSSKKLLLSDSGFYLCAWSVPGGRGETQYFGPGTRLLVL.

This chain uses TRBV5-1 with TRBJ2-7; weak D call: TRBD1 (6 bases). The CDR3 runs to 13 residues. Germline-derived CDR1 and CDR2 are SGHRS and YFSETQ. The germline V and J ends were trimmed by 3 bases and 4 bases, with 11 bases remaining between them. Here the CDR3 DNA reads TGCGCCAGCAGCTCAGGGGCAGGGTACGAGCAGTACTTC. The encoded protein is CASSSGAGYEQYF.